What follows are 11 T cell receptor beta chains derived from one specimen sequenced in a study of T cells in Graves' hyperthyroidism and ophthalmopathy. RNA transcripts served as the template for amplifying TCR beta CDR3 regions. With the HTBI primer set, the TCR CDR3 went through a first round of RT-PCR. TCRdb called the multiplex PCR reads again in MiXCR, with one record for every CDR3 protein. Among a few hundred thousand distinct CDR3 sequences, 15% to 19% were seen once, and the ten largest hold under 8%. The specimen was blood. Source of these receptors: a woman aged 30 to 39 with Graves' hyperthyroidism.

This clonotype was detected many times. This rearrangement joins TRBV7-2 to TRBJ2-7; 15 bases are a match to TRBD2. The CDR3 is made up of 15 amino acids. V lost 4 bases to trimming and J lost 6 bases; unmatched junction nucleotides: 4. Per germline, CDR1 SGHTA and CDR2 FQGNSA. DNA for the CDR3: TGTGCCAGCAGCTATTCGGGACTAGCGGGAGGCGAGCAGTACTTC. The encoded protein is CASSYSGLAGGEQYF.

This clonotype was counted a few times. The J gene is TRBJ2-7, the V gene TRBV5-6, with TRBD2 as a possible D gene (5 bases). The V gene lost 4 bases and the J gene lost 2 bases, with 19 bases spanning the gap. CDR3 length equals 16 residues. Germline values: CDR1 SGHDT, CDR2 YYEEEE. For the CDR3, the DNA is TGTGCCAGCAGCCCACCCGGGGTAGACTGGGCCTACGAGCAGTACTTC. Protein product: CASSPPGVDWAYEQYF.

This chain joins TRBV18 and TRBJ1-1, with 11 bases fitting TRBD1. The CDR3 spans 15 residues. Germline-derived CDR1 and CDR2 are KGHSH and LQKENI. The trim removed 5 bases at V and 1 base at J, leaving 3 bases unmatched. The CDR3 sequence is CASSWTGGSNTEAFF. In DNA form, the CDR3 reads TGTGCCAGCTCATGGACAGGGGGCTCGAACACTGAAGCTTTCTTT.

The table lists this clonotype with many counts. This chain uses TRBV12-3 or TRBV12-4 with TRBJ1-2; tentatively, D is TRBD1 (5 bases). The CDR3 has 14 residues. Trimming removed 1 base at V and 6 bases at J, with 12 bases between. CDR3 DNA: TGTGCCAGCAGTTTAGGGGGTAGGGGTGATGGCTACACCTTC. This sequence encodes CASSLGGRGDGYTF.

J is TRBJ2-1 and V is TRBV19; possible D gene TRBD2, 6 bases. Trimming pared 7 bases from V and 0 bases from J, leaving 16 bases between. CDR1 and CDR2 (germline): LNHDA, SQIVND (reference sequence). The CDR3 covers 16 residues. This CDR3 is CASTPRGSGSYNEQFF. CDR3 in DNA: TGTGCCAGTACCCCTCGGGGTAGCGGCTCCTACAATGAGCAGTTCTTC.

This clonotype was seen many times. This chain uses TRBV28 with TRBJ2-7; D gene ambiguous. The CDR3 extends over 12 amino acids. CDR1 MDHEN and CDR2 SYDVKM come from the germline V gene. Trimming stripped 2 bases from V and 5 bases from J, with 7 bases between. In DNA, the CDR3 is TGTGCCAGCAGTTTAAGTGTCCACGAGCAGTACTTC. Its translation: CASSLSVHEQYF.

In its sample, this clonotype was seen many times. The chain carries TRBV12-3 or TRBV12-4 and TRBJ1-1, with 7 bases that match TRBD1. V trimming: 4 bases; J trimming: 1 base; junction bases outside the gene matches: 3. The CDR3 is made up of 14 amino acids. CDR3 in amino acids: CASSYDRENTEAFF. The CDR3 coding sequence is TGTGCCAGCAGTTACGACAGGGAGAACACTGAAGCTTTCTTT.

The table lists this clonotype with many counts. V and J are TRBV20-1 and TRBJ2-7, with 9 bases identical to TRBD1. The germline CDR1 and CDR2 sequences are DFQATT and SNEGSKA (reference sequence). The V segment lost 3 bases and the J segment 3 bases; nucleotides outside the gene matches: 9. This CDR3 has 15 amino acids. CDR3 coding DNA: TGCAGTGCTAGTGCGGCGACAGGGGGTAACTACGAGCAGTACTTC. Encoded protein: CSASAATGGNYEQYF.

This clonotype was seen at least ten times. The rearrangement joins TRBV27 to TRBJ2-7; no clear D. Per germline, CDR1 MNHEY and CDR2 SMNVEV (reference sequence). Between the trimmed V and J ends, which lost 6 bases and 0 bases, there was a span of 15 bases. The CDR3 loop spans 15 amino acids. The CDR3 spells CASRPTGRSSYEQYF. The CDR3 DNA sequence: TGTGCCAGCAGGCCGACCGGAAGGAGCTCCTACGAGCAGTACTTC.

This clonotype was seen ten or more times. CDR3 amino acids: CASSAGTSPYNEQFF. The CDR3 DNA sequence: TGTGCCAGCAGCGCCGGGACTAGCCCCTACAATGAGCAGTTCTTC. The gene calls are TRBV9 and TRBJ2-1; 9 positions agree with TRBD2. V shed 3 bases, J shed 2 bases, and the junction held 3 bases outside the gene matches. CDR3 size: 15 residues. Germline values: CDR1 SGDLS, CDR2 YYNGEE.

With regard to this clonotype: A much bigger clone sits one base away, suggesting this may be a read error. This sequence joins TRBV28 and TRBJ2-1, with 10 nucleotides matching TRBD2. The germline CDR1 and CDR2 sequences are MDHEN and SYDVKM. The CDR3 spans 17 residues. Here the CDR3 DNA reads TGTGTCAGCAGTAACGACCGCGTGGGACTAGCGTACAATGAGCAGTTCTTC. Protein product: CVSSNDRVGLAYNEQFF.